The clone carrying this T cell receptor (beta chain) showed up just a few times. How the authors handled the data: Nucleated cell counts were estimated from reference gene primer amplification. Assay used: immunoSEQ multiplex PCR; TCRdb lists only in-frame clones, some missing. Clone size and the V and J calls come from that table; the DNA yielded D and trimming. Of about 340,000 clones listed, about 83% were seen once; the top ten hold around 3%. The sample comes from a study of blood T cell repertoires in COVID-19. Background on the study: The study drew acute and convalescent COVID-19 samples from the United States, Italy and Spain. The cDNA or gDNA used as material had been derived from T cells, B-cell-depleted T cells, or PBMCs.

Trimming took 9 bases from V and 5 from J, leaving 11 bases between them. This CDR3 spans 11 amino acids. Germline lookup yields CDR1 SGHNT and CDR2 YYREEE (reference sequence). Sequencing was done on a sample of peripheral blood. The chain couples TRBV5-4 to TRBJ1-1; tentative D call: TRBD1 (5 bases). This clonotype was obtained from a man aged 25 to 40 with active or convalescent COVID-19. The CDR3 protein is CAISRGTEAFF. The DNA of the CDR3 is TGTGCCATAAGTCGGGGGACTGAAGCTTTCTTT.